The rows below give T cell receptor beta chains drawn from one sample of a study of T cell responses to AZD1222 COVID-19 vaccine. TCRdb keeps only in-frame clones here, not all; method: immunoSEQ multiplex PCR. This sample yields 140,000 or so clones, of which over 85% are seen a single time; roughly 1.7% belongs to the top ten. Sample: peripheral blood, taken 28 days after the second AZD1222 dose. The receptors were sampled from an adult who received the AZD1222 COVID-19 vaccine. Each CDR3 is given with its conserved first and last residue. D genes are given only for firm matches. Clone sizes are given selectively: once, few, many, or a class where the clone is expanded.

CDR3 DNA | CDR3 protein | J gene | clone size | D gene | V gene
TGTGCCAGCAGTTTGACTAGCGGGTTGGTCAATGAGCAGTTCTTC | CASSLTSGLVNEQFF | TRBJ2-1 | - | TRBD2 | TRBV6-5
TGTGCCAGCAGCCAAGAATTACAGGGAGGGCTGTTTTTT | CASSQELQGGLFF | TRBJ2-2 | - | - | TRBV3-1/TRBV3-2
TGTGCCAGCAGCCAAGTTCCGACTAGGGGCAATGAGCAGTTCTTC | CASSQVPTRGNEQFF | TRBJ2-1 | - | - | TRBV3-1/TRBV3-2
TGTGCCAGCTCATCTCGGGACAGAAACCTGAACACTGAAGCTTTCTTT | CASSSRDRNLNTEAFF | TRBJ1-1 | - | TRBD1 | TRBV18
TGTGCCAGCAGTTACACCGGACTAGCGGGAGTTTGGCCCCCCTACAATGAGCAGTTCTTC | CASSYTGLAGVWPPYNEQFF | TRBJ2-1 | - | TRBD2 | TRBV6-2/TRBV6-3
TGTGCCAGCAGCTTGATGGGCGTGAGCTCTGGAAACACCATATATTTT | CASSLMGVSSGNTIYF | TRBJ1-3 | - | - | TRBV5-6
TGTGCCAGCAGCCAATCATTGGCAGGGAGCCACGAGCAGTACTTC | CASSQSLAGSHEQYF | TRBJ2-7 | - | - | TRBV16
TGCGCCAGCAGATGGGGGCCAGGGGACCAAGAGACCCAGTACTTC | CASRWGPGDQETQYF | TRBJ2-5 | - | - | TRBV4-1
TGTGCCAGCAGCCGGTCCCTAGTAGCGAGGTCAGAGACCCAGTACTTC | CASSRSLVARSETQYF | TRBJ2-5 | - | - | TRBV5-6
TGTGCCAGCAGCCCCAGGGGTGACAATGAGCAGTTCTTC | CASSPRGDNEQFF | TRBJ2-1 | - | - | TRBV14
TGTGCCAGCAGTTACCCTAGCAATCAGCCCCAGCATTTT | CASSYPSNQPQHF | TRBJ1-5 | - | - | TRBV6-6
TGTGCCAGTAAGTGGGGGACTAGCGGAAACACCGGGGAGCTGTTTTTT | CASKWGTSGNTGELFF | TRBJ2-2 | - | TRBD2 | TRBV19
TGTGCCAGCAGCCAAGTCCAGTATAATTCACCCCTCCACTTT | CASSQVQYNSPLHF | TRBJ1-6 | - | - | TRBV14
TGTGCCAGCAGCCCCCTGGGGGGTGTAGCGGGAGTCAATGAGCAGTTCTTC | CASSPLGGVAGVNEQFF | TRBJ2-1 | - | TRBD2 | TRBV14
TGCGCCAGCAGCGCTGCACACGGTCAAGAGACCCAGTACTTC | CASSAAHGQETQYF | TRBJ2-5 | once | - | TRBV5-1
TGCGCCAGCAGCCACCGAGCGGCAACCTACGAGCAGTACTTC | CASSHRAATYEQYF | TRBJ2-7 | - | - | TRBV4-1
TGTGCCAGCAACCCATTAAAGGGGTACTCCTACGAGCAGTACTTC | CASNPLKGYSYEQYF | TRBJ2-7 | - | - | TRBV7-8
TGTGCCAGCAGTGATGAAAGGCAGGGCACAGATACGCAGTATTTT | CASSDERQGTDTQYF | TRBJ2-3 | - | - | TRBV25-1
TGCGCCAGCAGCCAAGCCCTTGGAAAACTGTTTTTT | CASSQALGKLFF | TRBJ1-4 | once | - | TRBV4-1
TGTGCCAGCAGTGGGCGGGGAGGGCCCTACGAGCAGTACTTC | CASSGRGGPYEQYF | TRBJ2-7 | once | TRBD2 | TRBV2
TGTGCCAGCAGTTACTCGAAAGCGGGAGGGCCCACCGGGGAGCTGTTTTTT | CASSYSKAGGPTGELFF | TRBJ2-2 | - | TRBD2 | TRBV6-2/TRBV6-3
TGTGCCAGCGCTAGCGCTAATGCGAATGAGCAGTTCTTC | CASASANANEQFF | TRBJ2-1 | few | - | TRBV28
TGCGCCAGCAGCTTGGAAGCCGTTAGATTGCGGTATAAAGAGACCCAGTACTTC | CASSLEAVRLRYKETQYF | TRBJ2-5 | - | - | TRBV5-1
TGTGCCAGCAGCTCGTATGCCGGGACTAGCGACGAGCAGTACTTC | CASSSYAGTSDEQYF | TRBJ2-7 | - | TRBD2 | TRBV7-2
TGTGCCAGCAGTGTAGCGGGAGGGTGGGTGAAATTCTTC | CASSVAGGWVKFF | TRBJ2-1 | once | TRBD2 | TRBV2
TGTGCCAGTAGCCCGGGACAGAGCTCCTACGAGCAGTACTTC | CASSPGQSSYEQYF | TRBJ2-7 | - | TRBD1 | TRBV19
TGTGCCAGCAGCCAAGATCCGGGAGGGGAGGCCGGGGAGCTGTTTTTT | CASSQDPGGEAGELFF | TRBJ2-2 | many | TRBD2 | TRBV4-2
TGTGCCACCAGCACCGGGACAGGGGAGGCGAATGAGCAGTTCTTC | CATSTGTGEANEQFF | TRBJ2-1 | - | TRBD1 | TRBV15
TGTGCCAGCAGTTACCCCGCCGACGGCGGCTATAATGAAAAACTGTTTTTT | CASSYPADGGYNEKLFF | TRBJ1-4 | - | - | TRBV6-2/TRBV6-3
TGTGCCAGCAGCCAAGAAGGCTTCACGGGGGCTGGAAACACCATATATTTT | CASSQEGFTGAGNTIYF | TRBJ1-3 | - | - | TRBV4-2
TGTGCCAGCAGTTACTCCGGGGATGGGCCCCAGCATTTT | CASSYSGDGPQHF | TRBJ1-5 | few | - | TRBV6-5
TGTGCCAGTAGCACATATGGGGCGAACACTGAAGCTTTCTTT | CASSTYGANTEAFF | TRBJ1-1 | - | - | TRBV19
TGTGCCAGTATCCACCCCGGCCAGGGGCCTAACTATGGCTACACCTTC | CASIHPGQGPNYGYTF | TRBJ1-2 | - | - | TRBV19
TGCAGTGCTAGTAAACAGGGTGGGGACACTGAAGCTTTCTTT | CSASKQGGDTEAFF | TRBJ1-1 | - | - | TRBV20-1
TGCGCCAGCAGCTTGTTGCAGGGGGATGGCTACACCTTC | CASSLLQGDGYTF | TRBJ1-2 | few | TRBD1 | TRBV5-1
TGTGCCAGCAGCTTAGTGGCAGGGGTACTGTTTTTT | CASSLVAGVLFF | TRBJ1-4 | - | - | TRBV7-9
TGTGCCAGCAGCCATTGGGGATGGAATCAGCCCCAGCATTTT | CASSHWGWNQPQHF | TRBJ1-5 | once | - | TRBV5-5
TGCAGTGCTAGTGGGTCGTCAACTAATGAAAAACTGTTTTTT | CSASGSSTNEKLFF | TRBJ1-4 | - | - | TRBV20-1
TGTGCCAGTGCTGGACAGGCGATGAACACTGAAGCTTTCTTT | CASAGQAMNTEAFF | TRBJ1-1 | - | TRBD1 | TRBV18
TGTGCCAGCAGTTTGGAGACAGGCCTGCGTGGCTACACCTTC | CASSLETGLRGYTF | TRBJ1-2 | - | - | TRBV28
TGCGCCAGCAGCTTGGATCTGGTACACTCTGGAAACACCATATATTTT | CASSLDLVHSGNTIYF | TRBJ1-3 | - | - | TRBV5-1
TGTGCCAGCAGCTCCTCCGCTAACTATGGCTACACCTTC | CASSSSANYGYTF | TRBJ1-2 | - | - | TRBV12-3/TRBV12-4
TGTGCCAGCAGCCCTGGACAGGACAATCAGCCCCAGCATTTT | CASSPGQDNQPQHF | TRBJ1-5 | - | TRBD1 | TRBV9
TGTGCCAGCAGTTGGACAGGGGGATCTGAAGCTTTCTTT | CASSWTGGSEAFF | TRBJ1-1 | - | TRBD1 | TRBV12-3/TRBV12-4
TGTGCCAGCAGTTTATGGCCAGGGAACCAAGAGACCCAGTACTTC | CASSLWPGNQETQYF | TRBJ2-5 | - | - | TRBV27
TGTGCCAGCAGTTTAAGTTTGGGTACTAGTTTAACCGCCCTCCAATACGAGCAGTACTTC | CASSLSLGTSLTALQYEQYF | TRBJ2-7 | - | - | TRBV28
TGTGCCAGCAGCTCAGACACATTTGGTGAAAAACTGTTTTTT | CASSSDTFGEKLFF | TRBJ1-4 | - | - | TRBV7-2
TGTGCCAGCAGCCAAGCCTACTTTTCCAAGCAGTACTTC | CASSQAYFSKQYF | TRBJ2-7 | - | - | TRBV3-1/TRBV3-2
TGTGCCAGCAGCCAAACTAGCGGGCTAGAAGGCGAGCAGTACTTC | CASSQTSGLEGEQYF | TRBJ2-7 | once | TRBD2 | TRBV3-1/TRBV3-2
TGCGCCAGCAGCTCCGGGACCCACGAGGTGTGGACCTTC | CASSSGTHEVWTF | TRBJ1-2 | - | - | TRBV5-1
TGTGCCAGCAGTTTATCCTCCCAGACCTACTCCTACGAGCAGTACTTC | CASSLSSQTYSYEQYF | TRBJ2-7 | once | - | TRBV27
TGCAGTGCTTTTAGAAATGAGCAGTTCTTC | CSAFRNEQFF | TRBJ2-1 | - | - | TRBV20-1
TGTGCCAGCAGTCCAACAGGTTGGGGGGGCATCGAGCAGTACTTC | CASSPTGWGGIEQYF | TRBJ2-7 | - | - | TRBV11-2
TGTGCCAGCAGCGTAGACGGGCGTAGTGGGCCCGGGGAGCTGTTTTTT | CASSVDGRSGPGELFF | TRBJ2-2 | - | - | TRBV9
TGTGCCAGCAGCTTAGCGTTGGGACCCCGGCTAATTGGCTACACCTTC | CASSLALGPRLIGYTF | TRBJ1-2 | - | - | TRBV7-9
TGTGCCAGCAGCTTTGTTCGAGCGGCAACAGATACGCAGTATTTT | CASSFVRAATDTQYF | TRBJ2-3 | - | - | TRBV11-2
TGCGCCAGCAGCCTCCTGGACAGCACTGAAGCTTTCTTT | CASSLLDSTEAFF | TRBJ1-1 | once | - | TRBV4-3
TGTGCCAGCAGTTTAATGGGCGGGGCGGAGCAGTTCTTC | CASSLMGGAEQFF | TRBJ2-1 | - | - | TRBV12-3/TRBV12-4
TGTGCCAGCAGGCATGCCGGGGAGCTGTTTTTT | CASRHAGELFF | TRBJ2-2 | - | - | TRBV28